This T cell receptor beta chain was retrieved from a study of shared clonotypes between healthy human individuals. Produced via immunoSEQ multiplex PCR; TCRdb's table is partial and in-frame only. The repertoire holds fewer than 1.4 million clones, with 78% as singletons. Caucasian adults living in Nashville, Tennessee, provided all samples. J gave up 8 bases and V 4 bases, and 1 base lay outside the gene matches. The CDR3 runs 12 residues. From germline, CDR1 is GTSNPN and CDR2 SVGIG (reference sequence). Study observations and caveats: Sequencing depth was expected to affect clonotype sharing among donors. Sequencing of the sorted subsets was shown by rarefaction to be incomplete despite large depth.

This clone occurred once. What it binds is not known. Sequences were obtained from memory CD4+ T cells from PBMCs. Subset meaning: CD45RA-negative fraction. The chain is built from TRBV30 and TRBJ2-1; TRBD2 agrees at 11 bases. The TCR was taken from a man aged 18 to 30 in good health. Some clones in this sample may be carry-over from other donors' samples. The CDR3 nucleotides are TGTGCCTGGACTAGCGGGAGGTATGAGCAGTTCTTC. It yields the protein CAWTSGRYEQFF.